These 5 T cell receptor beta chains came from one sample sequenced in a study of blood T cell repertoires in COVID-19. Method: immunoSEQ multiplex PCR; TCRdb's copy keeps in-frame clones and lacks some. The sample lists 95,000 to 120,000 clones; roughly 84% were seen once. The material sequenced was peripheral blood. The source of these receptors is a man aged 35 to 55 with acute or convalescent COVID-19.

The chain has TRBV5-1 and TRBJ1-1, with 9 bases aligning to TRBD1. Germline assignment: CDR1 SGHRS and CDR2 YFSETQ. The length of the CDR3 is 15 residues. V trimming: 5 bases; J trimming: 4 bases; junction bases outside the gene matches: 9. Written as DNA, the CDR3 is TGCGCCAGCAGGTTGTTGGCGACAGGGGGCACTGAAGCTTTCTTT. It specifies CASRLLATGGTEAFF.

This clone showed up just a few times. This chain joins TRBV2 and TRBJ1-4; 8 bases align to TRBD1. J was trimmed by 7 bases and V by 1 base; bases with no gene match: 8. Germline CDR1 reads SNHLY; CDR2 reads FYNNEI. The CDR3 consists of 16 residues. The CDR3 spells CASSEGSGGVSEKLFF. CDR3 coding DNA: TGTGCCAGCAGTGAAGGGTCAGGGGGCGTTAGTGAAAAACTGTTTTTT.

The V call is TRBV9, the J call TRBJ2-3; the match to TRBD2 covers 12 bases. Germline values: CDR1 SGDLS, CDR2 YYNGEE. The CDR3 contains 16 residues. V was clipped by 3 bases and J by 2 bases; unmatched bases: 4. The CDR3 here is CASSGGLAGITDTQYF. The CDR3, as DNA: TGTGCCAGCAGCGGCGGACTAGCGGGGATCACAGATACGCAGTATTTT. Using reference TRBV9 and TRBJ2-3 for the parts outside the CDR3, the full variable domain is DSGVTQTPKHLITATGQRVTLRCSPRSGDLSVYWYQQSLDQGLQFLIQYYNGEERAKGNILERFSAQQFPDLHSELNLSSLELGDSALYFCASSGGLAGITDTQYFGPGTRLTVL.

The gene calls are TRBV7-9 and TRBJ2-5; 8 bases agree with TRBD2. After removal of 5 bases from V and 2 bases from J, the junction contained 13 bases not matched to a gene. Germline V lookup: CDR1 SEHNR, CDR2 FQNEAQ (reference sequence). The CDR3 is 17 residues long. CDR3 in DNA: TGTGCCAGCAGCCACCCCGCCCAACTAGCGGATCAAGAGACCCAGTACTTC. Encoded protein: CASSHPAQLADQETQYF.

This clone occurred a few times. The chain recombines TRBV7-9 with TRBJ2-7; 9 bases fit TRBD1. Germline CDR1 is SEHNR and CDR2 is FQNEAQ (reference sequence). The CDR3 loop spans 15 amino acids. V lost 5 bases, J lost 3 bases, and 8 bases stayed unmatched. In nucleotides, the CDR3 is TGTGCCAGCAGCCCCCCCGGGACAGGGTACTACGAGCAGTACTTC. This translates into CASSPPGTGYYEQYF.